This entry lists 32 T cell receptor beta chains sequenced from one sample in a study of cytomegalovirus exposure and HLA in healthy donors. Both 60 Vbeta primers and 13 Jbeta primers went into the PCR. Method: immunoSEQ multiplex PCR; TCRdb's copy keeps in-frame clones and lacks some. The sample records over 50,000 clones, approximately 70% being singletons. Sequencing used PBMCs. Every receptor here comes from a man in his forties or fifties in good health and CMV-seropositive.

This clone was counted only a few times. The J gene is TRBJ2-7, the V gene TRBV5-6, with 8 bases lining up with TRBD1. The ends lost 4 bases at V and 3 bases at J; junction bases unmatched: 9. This CDR3 has 15 residues. Germline V lookup: CDR1 SGHDT, CDR2 YYEEEE. The CDR3 loop is CASSGRDRGFYEQYF. CDR3 bases: TGTGCCAGCAGCGGGCGCGACAGGGGATTCTACGAGCAGTACTTC.

This rearrangement joins TRBV4-3 to TRBJ2-5, with 9 bases identical to TRBD1. Per the germline V gene, CDR1 is LGHNA and CDR2 is YSLEER. This CDR3 contains 17 residues. V dropped 0 bases and J dropped 4; count of bases not matched to a gene: 9. The CDR3 region is CASSQEVTGGSGETQYF. In nucleotides, the CDR3 is TGCGCCAGCAGCCAAGAAGTTACAGGGGGCAGCGGAGAGACCCAGTACTTC.

The V gene is TRBV30, the J gene TRBJ2-3, with 8 bases identical to TRBD1. Looked up from germline, CDR1 is GTSNPN and CDR2 is SVGIG (reference sequence). Trimming removed 8 bases from V and 5 bases from J; junction bases left unmatched: 9. The CDR3 loop spans 13 amino acids. The CDR3, as DNA: TGTGCCCGAGACAGGGGATGGGGAGATACGCAGTATTTT. This gives the protein CARDRGWGDTQYF.

This clone appeared a few times. The V gene is TRBV7-2, the J gene TRBJ2-5, with 9 nucleotides matching TRBD2. Germline CDR1 reads SGHTA; CDR2 reads FQGNSA. There are 16 residues in the CDR3. Unmatched junction bases numbered 7, after V lost 1 base and J lost 4 bases. CDR3 protein: CASSLELAGAGETQYF. The CDR3 DNA follows: TGTGCCAGCAGCTTAGAATTAGCGGGGGCTGGAGAGACCCAGTACTTC.

The CDR3 nucleotides read TGTGCCAGCAGCTGGTCGAGCGGCTACGAGCAGTACTTC. This codes for CASSWSSGYEQYF. This chain links TRBV5-6 with TRBJ2-7; perhaps TRBD2 as D (5 bases). The CDR3 is 13 residues long. Trimming stripped 3 bases from V and 3 bases from J, with 10 bases between. CDR1 SGHDT and CDR2 YYEEEE come from the germline V gene.

This chain uses TRBV21-1 with TRBJ1-2; the table's D call TRBD1 went unverified against the DNA. TRBV21-1 has pseudogene status. There are 13 residues in the CDR3. The CDR3 loop is CASSRRGNYGYTF. In DNA, the CDR3 is TGTGCCAGCAGCAGAAGGGGAAACTATGGCTACACCTTC.

This rearrangement joins TRBV9 to TRBJ2-1, with D possibly being TRBD2 (5 bases). Germline CDR1 is SGDLS and CDR2 is YYNGEE. The V end was cut by 3 bases, the J end by 2 bases, with 15 bases between. The CDR3 runs 16 residues. Written as DNA, the CDR3 is TGTGCCAGCAGCGGACAATCGTCGGGAACCTACAATGAGCAGTTCTTC. Its translation is CASSGQSSGTYNEQFF.

The genes are TRBV27 and TRBJ2-7, with 9 positions matching TRBD1. This CDR3 region has 13 residues. V lost 6 bases, J lost 7 bases, and 7 bases stayed unmatched. The germline CDR1 and CDR2 sequences are MNHEY and SMNVEV (reference sequence). The CDR3 bases are TGTGCCAGCAGCCCGGGACAGGGTTATGAGCAGTACTTC. Translated, it gives CASSPGQGYEQYF.

This clone was counted only a few times. The genes are TRBV15 and TRBJ2-1; 7 bases line up with TRBD2. The CDR3 has 17 residues. Germline CDR1 reads LNHNV; CDR2 reads YYDKDF (reference sequence). Trimming took 0 bases from V and 3 from J; bases not matched to a gene: 8. For the CDR3, the DNA is TGTGCCACCAGCAGAGAAGGTGCGGGAGCCTTCTACAATGAGCAGTTCTTC. Protein sequence: CATSREGAGAFYNEQFF.

The genes are TRBV7-2 and TRBJ2-7, with D perhaps TRBD1 (6 bases). Germline CDR1 SGHTA, CDR2 FQGNSA. The CDR3 is made up of 13 amino acids. V was cut by 4 bases and J by 3 bases, with 10 bases left in between. The CDR3 region is CASSSTRGYEQYF. In DNA, the CDR3 is TGTGCCAGCAGCTCCACCAGGGGCTACGAGCAGTACTTC.

V gene TRBV18 combines with J gene TRBJ1-5, with 8 bases lining up with TRBD1. The germline gives CDR1 KGHSH, CDR2 LQKENI. This CDR3 is built from 16 residues. V shed 3 bases and J 2 bases; nucleotides not matched to a gene: 6. CDR3 protein: CASSPTGASGNQPQHF. CDR3 DNA: TGTGCCAGCTCACCGACAGGGGCCTCCGGCAATCAGCCCCAGCATTTT. The full variable domain, with the rest looked up from reference TRBV18 and TRBJ1-5, is NAGVMQNPRHLVRRRGQEARLRCSPMKGHSHVYWYRQLPEEGLKFMVYLQKENIIDESGMPKERFSAEFPKEGPSILRIQQVVRGDSAAYFCASSPTGASGNQPQHFGDGTRLSIL.

Only one count was recorded for this clone. The V and J genes are TRBV10-3 and TRBJ2-3, with 10 bases matching TRBD1. Germline lookup yields CDR1 ENHRY and CDR2 SYGVKD. There are 15 residues in the CDR3. Trimming took 3 bases from V and 5 from J; bases not matched to a gene: 5. CDR3 nucleotides: TGTGCCATCAGTGACCGGACAGGGGGTCGAGATACGCAGTATTTT. It translates to CAISDRTGGRDTQYF.

The genes are TRBV11-2 and TRBJ1-3; perhaps TRBD1 as D (5 bases). Deletions cut 2 bases from V and 3 bases from J, with 14 bases between. CDR1 is SGHAT and CDR2 is FQNNGV in the germline V gene. The CDR3 is 16 amino acids. The CDR3 DNA reads as TGTGCCAGCAGCTTATCATCCCCAGGGAATGGAAACACCATATATTTT. This sequence encodes CASSLSSPGNGNTIYF.

The chain uses TRBV6-5 and TRBJ2-5, with 9 positions matching TRBD1. The CDR3 is made up of 15 amino acids. Per the germline V gene, CDR1 is MNHEY and CDR2 is SVGAGI. The V gene end was trimmed by 5 bases and the J gene end by 4 bases; junction bases not matched to a gene: 8. CDR3 amino acids: CASSVGQGMGETQYF. The CDR3 nucleotides are TGTGCCAGCAGTGTCGGACAGGGGATGGGAGAGACCCAGTACTTC.

CDR3 in amino acids: CASSEMTGSPYEQYF. For the CDR3, the DNA is TGTGCCAGCAGTGAAATGACAGGATCCCCCTACGAGCAGTACTTC. This rearrangement joins TRBV6-1 to TRBJ2-7; D is perhaps TRBD1 (6 bases). This CDR3 comprises 15 residues. Trimming cost V 2 bases and J 2 bases, with 13 bases left between them. CDR1 and CDR2 from the germline V gene are MNHNS and SASEGT.

The V call is TRBV30, the J call TRBJ1-1; tentative D call: TRBD1 (5 bases). CDR3 length: 13 amino acids. Looked up from germline, CDR1 is GTSNPN and CDR2 is SVGIG (reference sequence). Trimming removed 0 bases at V and 2 bases at J, with 7 bases between. The CDR3 region is CAWSVRGNTEAFF. CDR3 sequence (DNA): TGTGCCTGGAGTGTAAGGGGCAACACTGAAGCTTTCTTT.

Comment on this clone: With a far larger clone one base away, a read error is the likely cause. The sample contains more than one DNA sequence encoding this CDR3. The chain is built from TRBV2 and TRBJ1-2, with D perhaps matching TRBD1 (5 bases). The V gene's germline CDR1 is SNHLY and CDR2 FYNNEI. The CDR3 runs to 17 residues. Trimming took 4 bases from V and 3 from J, leaving 21 bases between them. This CDR3 is CASSGDDRISSDYGYTF. For the CDR3, the DNA is TGTGCCAGCAGTGGCGATGACAGAATTTCTTCTGACTATGGCTACACCTTC.

The chain couples TRBV29-1 to TRBJ2-1, with 11 bases that match TRBD2. This CDR3 comprises 14 residues. In germline, CDR1 is SQVTM, CDR2 ANQGSEA. After removal of 7 bases from V and 9 bases from J, the junction contained 11 bases not matched to a gene. The CDR3 sequence is CSASGTSGRSEQFF. CDR3 nucleotides: TGCAGCGCGTCCGGGACTAGCGGCCGCAGTGAGCAGTTCTTC.

The chain employs TRBV28 and TRBJ1-1; TRBD1 aligns across 7 bases. The trim removed 6 bases at V and 5 bases at J, leaving 9 bases unmatched. The CDR3 has 14 residues. Germline V gene lookup returns CDR1 MDHEN and CDR2 SYDVKM. The CDR3 DNA is TGTGCCAGCAGACCCTTACAGGGGAATACTGAAGCTTTCTTT. Its protein is CASRPLQGNTEAFF. Looking up the rest from reference TRBV28 and TRBJ1-1 gives the full variable domain: DVKVTQSSRYLVKRTGEKVFLECVQDMDHENMFWYRQDPGLGLRLIYFSYDVKMKEKGDIPEGYSVSREKKERFSLILESASTNQTSMYLCASRPLQGNTEAFFGQGTRLTVV.

V usage is TRBV7-8 and J usage is TRBJ2-5; 12 nucleotides line up with TRBD2. V lost 4 bases and J lost 1; bases outside the gene matches: 4. Looked up from germline, CDR1 is SGHVS and CDR2 is FQNEAQ. This CDR3 spans 16 amino acids. In DNA, the CDR3 is TGTGCCAGCAGCTCTCGACTAGCGGGGGTCCAAGAGACCCAGTACTTC. Translation gives CASSSRLAGVQETQYF.

The chain joins TRBV25-1 to TRBJ2-3, with 8 positions matching TRBD2. Per the germline V gene, CDR1 is MGHDK and CDR2 is SYGVNS. This CDR3 spans 15 amino acids. After removal of 3 bases from V and 0 bases from J, the junction contained 2 bases not matched to a gene. For the CDR3, the DNA is TGTGCCAGCAGTGATCCTAGCGGGAGCACAGATACGCAGTATTTT. Translating it yields CASSDPSGSTDTQYF.

J is TRBJ1-5 and V is TRBV27, with 7 positions matching TRBD1. With V trimmed by 4 bases and J by 3 bases, 6 bases remained unmatched. The length of the CDR3 is 15 residues. Germline assignment: CDR1 MNHEY and CDR2 SMNVEV (reference sequence). CDR3 sequence: CASSSQGQVNQPQHF. The CDR3 DNA reads TGTGCCAGCAGTTCTCAAGGACAGGTCAATCAGCCCCAGCATTTT.

This clone was counted only a few times. The J gene is TRBJ2-7, the V gene TRBV30, with TRBD2 identical over 11 bases. V lost 2 bases, J lost 5 bases, and 5 bases stayed unmatched. Looked up from germline, CDR1 is GTSNPN and CDR2 is SVGIG (reference sequence). The CDR3 has 14 residues. CDR3 residues: CAWSNSGRADEQYF. In DNA form, the CDR3 reads TGTGCCTGGAGTAATAGCGGGAGGGCCGACGAGCAGTACTTC. The full variable domain, in which reference TRBV30 and TRBJ2-7 provide the parts outside the CDR3, is SQTIHQWPATLVQPVGSPLSLECTVEGTSNPNLYWYRQAAGRGLQLLFYSVGIGQISSEVPQNLSASRPQDRQFILSSKKLLLSDSGFYLCAWSNSGRADEQYFGPGTRLTVT.

This clone was seen a handful of times. The CDR3 spells CASSWGQGTGLTGELFF. CDR3 DNA: TGTGCCAGCAGCTGGGGGCAAGGGACAGGACTCACCGGGGAGCTGTTTTTT. The V gene is TRBV5-4, the J gene TRBJ2-2; 8 nucleotides agree with TRBD1. Losses at the gene ends were 3 bases for V and 4 bases for J; bases not matched to a gene: 11. In germline, CDR1 is SGHNT, CDR2 YYREEE (reference sequence). The CDR3 totals 17 residues. Together with reference TRBV5-4 and TRBJ2-2, the CDR3 gives the full variable domain: ETGVTQSPTHLIKTRGQQVTLRCSSQSGHNTVSWYQQALGQGPQFIFQYYREEENGRGNFPPRFSGLQFPNYSSELNVNALELDDSALYLCASSWGQGTGLTGELFFGEGSRLTVL.

V is TRBV5-1 and J is TRBJ1-1, with a possible D match to TRBD1 (5 bases). Germline V lookup: CDR1 SGHRS, CDR2 YFSETQ. V lost 4 bases, J lost 1 base, and 8 bases lay in between. The CDR3 loop spans 13 amino acids. The CDR3 region has the DNA TGCGCCAGCAGCACCGGACAGAACACTGAAGCTTTCTTT. This translates into CASSTGQNTEAFF. The variable domain in full, completed from reference TRBV5-1 and TRBJ1-1, reads KAGVTQTPRYLIKTRGQQVTLSCSPISGHRSVSWYQQTPGQGLQFLFEYFSETQRNKGNFPGRFSGRQFSNSRSEMNVSTLELGDSALYLCASSTGQNTEAFFGQGTRLTVV.

The genes are TRBV25-1 and TRBJ2-7, with D perhaps matching TRBD2 (6 bases). V dropped 2 bases and J dropped 4 bases, with 6 bases sitting between them. The CDR3 runs 12 residues. Germline V gives CDR1 MGHDK, CDR2 SYGVNS. CDR3: CASSEGGYEQYF. CDR3 nucleotides: TGTGCCAGCAGTGAAGGGGGGTACGAGCAGTACTTC.

Only one count was recorded for this clone. V is TRBV13 and J is TRBJ2-1; 9 positions match TRBD1. V dropped 4 bases and J dropped 9; count of bases not matched to a gene: 10. This CDR3 has 15 amino acids. Germline CDR1 reads PRHDT; CDR2 reads FYEKMQ (reference sequence). The CDR3: CASSWKGQGKVEQFF. In DNA form, the CDR3 reads TGTGCCAGCAGCTGGAAAGGACAGGGGAAAGTTGAGCAGTTCTTC.

J is TRBJ2-5 and V is TRBV7-6; 7 bases agree with TRBD2. The J call may be faulty, since TRBJ2-7 better matches the DNA end. Germline CDR1 and CDR2: SGHVS and FNYEAQ. The CDR3 is 13 residues long. The CDR3 sequence is CASSPSGPYEQYF. CDR3 DNA: TGTGCCAGCAGTCCTAGCGGCCCCTACGAGCAGTACTTC.

The rearrangement uses TRBV19 and TRBJ1-3, with 7 bases matching TRBD1. Germline V CDR1 and CDR2: LNHDA, SQIVND (reference sequence). V trimming: 6 bases; J trimming: 0 bases; junction bases outside the gene matches: 2. The CDR3 has 14 amino acids. The CDR3 DNA sequence: TGTGCCAGTAGGAACAGGGGCTCTGGAAACACCATATATTTT. This translates into CASRNRGSGNTIYF.

The chain couples TRBV2 to TRBJ2-7; D is perhaps TRBD1 (5 bases). Between the trimmed V and J ends, which lost 6 bases and 3 bases, there was a span of 15 bases. The CDR3 contains 14 residues. Germline CDR1 and CDR2: SNHLY and FYNNEI. CDR3 loop: CASSPMQGSYEQYF. In nucleotides, the CDR3 is TGTGCCAGCAGCCCCATGCAGGGAAGCTACGAGCAGTACTTC.

By proportion, this clone is medium-sized. The chain uses TRBV30 and TRBJ2-5; TRBD2 matches 8 bases. Trimming cost V 0 bases and J 5 bases; bases outside gene matches: 8. Germline CDR1 GTSNPN, CDR2 SVGIG (reference sequence). There are 15 residues in the CDR3. CDR3 in amino acids: CAWSVHRGGSETQYF. Written as DNA, the CDR3 is TGTGCCTGGAGTGTACACCGGGGGGGCTCGGAGACCCAGTACTTC.

The V call is TRBV27, the J call TRBJ2-1; 11 bases fit TRBD2. Unmatched junction bases numbered 4, after V lost 3 bases and J lost 3 bases. The length of the CDR3 is 16 residues. The germline V gene encodes CDR1 MNHEY and CDR2 SMNVEV (reference sequence). Here the CDR3 reads CASSFALAGGYNEQFF. Written as DNA, the CDR3 is TGTGCCAGCAGTTTCGCTCTAGCGGGGGGCTACAATGAGCAGTTCTTC.